In its sample, the clone carrying this TCR beta chain was seen many times. What it binds is unknown. This sample is part of a study of T cell repertoires in cytomegalovirus infection. Using its own MiXCR run on the reads, TCRdb lists one record per CDR3 protein. The data hold 350,000 to 450,000 distinct CDR3 sequences, with 15% to 20% observed a single time. The CDR3 loop spans 17 amino acids. Germline V gene sequence: CDR1 SGHVS, CDR2 FQNEAQ. V shed 5 bases and J shed 5 bases, with 22 bases lying between them. Study-wide results and limits: Dominant in the ex vivo response were TCR beta clonotypes restricted by HLA-C and specific for CMV.

What was sequenced was PBMCs. This TCR was recovered from a human donor in good health (CMV status not recorded). Some clones in this sample may be carry-over from other donors' samples. This chain joins TRBV7-8 and TRBJ2-1; TRBD1 or TRBD2 may be the D gene (7 bases each). CDR3 protein: CASSLPSWEGADNEQFF. CDR3 bases: TGTGCCAGCAGCCTGCCCAGCTGGGAGGGGGCCGACAATGAGCAGTTCTTC.